Listed below are T cell receptor beta chains from one sample, sequenced in a study of patients and donors after allogeneic stem cell transplantation. TCRdb analysed the RT-PCR reads with MiXCR anew, one entry per CDR3 protein. The sample holds some 960,000 distinct CDR3 sequences, about a sixth seen once. Sequencing was done on a sample of blood, either unsorted or a sorted T cell fraction (not recorded which). Receptor source: a human donor who was either an allogeneic HSCT recipient or a stem cell or donor lymphocyte infusion donor (not recorded which). It is not recorded whose cells these are; they may come from a transplant donor. Each CDR3 is given with its conserved first and last residue. A D gene is named only where the DNA matches it firmly. Size values are once, few and many counts, or a class for expanded clones, and some rows have none.

j_gene | d_gene | v_gene | abundance | CDR3nt | CDR3aa
TRBJ2-1 | TRBD1 | TRBV2 | few | TGTGCCAGCAGTGATGAGGGGGCAATCAATGAGCAGTTCTTC | CASSDEGAINEQFF
TRBJ2-2 | TRBD2 | TRBV12-3/TRBV12-4 | few | TGTGCCAGCACCGAAGCGGGGGGGTACACCGGGGAGCTGTTTTTT | CASTEAGGYTGELFF
TRBJ2-7 | TRBD1 | TRBV5-5 | few | TGTGCCAGCAGCCGACAGGGGTCCTTCTACGAGCAGTACTTC | CASSRQGSFYEQYF
TRBJ1-1 | - | TRBV12-3/TRBV12-4 | - | TGTGCCAGCAGTGAACGACTCCAGAACACTGAAGCTTTCTTT | CASSERLQNTEAFF
TRBJ1-6 | TRBD1 | TRBV5-1 | many | TGCGCCAGCAGCCCACAGGGGGCCAGTAATTCACCCCTCCACTTT | CASSPQGASNSPLHF
TRBJ1-1 | - | TRBV11-2 | few | TGTGCCAGCAGCGTAGGACTTAAAATACAGAGGAACACTGAAGCTTTCTTT | CASSVGLKIQRNTEAFF
TRBJ2-7 | TRBD1 | TRBV5-1 | - | TGCGCCAGCTTCGGGCAGGGGGCTTACGAGCAGTACTTC | CASFGQGAYEQYF
TRBJ1-1 | - | TRBV7-9 | many | TGTGCCAGCAGCTCCGGGATGGGGGGAACTGAAGCTTTCTTT | CASSSGMGGTEAFF
TRBJ1-2 | TRBD1 | TRBV12-3/TRBV12-4 | many | TGTGCCAGCGGCCTAAAGGACAGGTTCAGTGGCTACACCTTC | CASGLKDRFSGYTF
TRBJ2-3 | - | TRBV4-1 | - | TGCGCCAGCAGCCAAGCAGGGACTGGTCCAGATACGCAGTATTTT | CASSQAGTGPDTQYF
TRBJ2-2 | TRBD2 | TRBV6-1 | - | TGTGCCAGCAGTCGCGGTTTTACTAGCGGGGCGGCGAACACCGGGGAGCTGTTTTTT | CASSRGFTSGAANTGELFF
TRBJ2-1 | - | TRBV11-1 | once | TGTGCCAGCAGCTTAGAGGGGATTAATAAGCAGTTCTTC | CASSLEGINKQFF
TRBJ1-1 | - | TRBV7-2 | - | TGTGCCAGCAGCTGGGTTCTTGGCAGGGCCGAAGCTTTCTTT | CASSWVLGRAEAFF
TRBJ1-5 | - | TRBV6-1 | - | TGTGCCAGCAGTGAAGATGGGAGAAGCAATCAGCCCCAGCATTTT | CASSEDGRSNQPQHF
TRBJ2-6 | - | TRBV5-6 | few | TGTGCCAGCAGTTTGTGGGGGGCGGGAACCTCTGGGGCCAACGTCCTGACTTTC | CASSLWGAGTSGANVLTF
TRBJ2-1 | TRBD2 | TRBV12-3/TRBV12-4 | few | TGTGCCAGCAGTTTCTCTAGACCGGGACTAGCGGGGTACAATGAGCAGTTCTTC | CASSFSRPGLAGYNEQFF
TRBJ1-4 | TRBD1 | TRBV20-1 | - | TGCAGTGCCGCCGGGGACAGAAAAGTGGGTTATGAAAAACTGTTTTTT | CSAAGDRKVGYEKLFF
TRBJ1-4 | - | TRBV25-1 | few | TGTGCCAGCAGTGTCAAGGGGGAAAAACTGTTTTTT | CASSVKGEKLFF
TRBJ2-1 | TRBD2 | TRBV29-1 | - | TGCAGCGTTGAAGGCGCTGGAGTAGCGGGCAATGAGCAGTTCTTC | CSVEGAGVAGNEQFF
TRBJ1-5 | - | TRBV3-1 | - | TGTGCCAGCAGCCAAGATTCGGGAGGCCGGAGTCAGCCCCAGCATTTT | CASSQDSGGRSQPQHF
TRBJ2-5 | - | TRBV12-3/TRBV12-4 | few | TGTGCCAGCAGTTCCGGGGGGACAGCAGAGACCCAGTACTTC | CASSSGGTAETQYF
TRBJ2-7 | TRBD2 | TRBV5-1 | few | TGCGCCAGCAGCTTGGGGCCTGGGACTAGCTCCTACGAGCAGTACTTC | CASSLGPGTSSYEQYF
TRBJ1-2 | - | TRBV27 | - | TGTGCCAGCAGTTTTTCCCGGGAGGGGCACAACTATGGCTACACCTTC | CASSFSREGHNYGYTF